Shown below are 27 T cell receptor beta chains from a single sample sequenced in a study of cytomegalovirus exposure and HLA in healthy donors (dated by TCRdb to 2016 to 2017). The receptor library was made with the immunoSEQ multiplex PCR assay. For the multiplex PCR, a mixture combining 60 forward primers for TCR Vbeta segments and 13 reverse primers for TCR Jbeta segments was used. TCRdb re-hosts the immuneACCESS table, in-frame sequences only. Its copies lack some clones; in the studies checked, an unresolved V gene accounts for under half of them, and the cause for the rest is not known. The sample includes 150,000 to 200,000 clones, with about 80% observed a single time. The biggest ten clones account for 2.1% of the sample. The sample comprised PBMCs. The receptors come from a woman between 18 and 30 years old in good health and CMV-seropositive.

The chain carries TRBV6-5 and TRBJ1-2; 10 bases agree with TRBD1. The V gene's germline CDR1 is MNHEY and CDR2 SVGAGI. This CDR3 has 13 amino acids. The trim removed 7 bases at V and 11 bases at J, leaving 10 bases unmatched. CDR3: CASTRGGTGEYTF. The CDR3 region has the DNA TGTGCCAGCACCAGAGGGGGGACAGGGGAATACACCTTC.

The chain is built from TRBV9 and TRBJ2-3; D unresolved. The V gene's germline CDR1 is SGDLS and CDR2 YYNGEE. The CDR3 covers 13 residues. V was clipped by 7 bases and J by 1 base, with 10 bases between them. The CDR3 DNA reads TGTGCCAGCTCCCATCCAGGCACAGATACGCAGTATTTT. The encoded protein is CASSHPGTDTQYF.

As regards this clone: The junction differs from germline at one of its ends, possibly a read error. This rearrangement joins TRBV9 to TRBJ2-7; 7 bases are shared with TRBD1. Germline V gives CDR1 SGDLS, CDR2 YYNGEE. This CDR3 is built from 14 residues. The CDR3 DNA is TGTGCCAGCACCCACGCCTCGGGGCAGGGGGATCCCCTTTTC. It yields the protein CASTHASGQGDPLF.

In DNA, the CDR3 is TGTGCCAGCAGCCTGGTTCCAGGGGGCAATCAGCCCCAGCATTTT. Translation gives CASSLVPGGNQPQHF. The chain joins TRBV27 to TRBJ1-5; maybe TRBD1 (6 bases). In germline, CDR1 is MNHEY, CDR2 SMNVEV (reference sequence). The V and J ends lost 6 bases and 2 bases respectively, with 14 bases between them. The CDR3 consists of 15 residues.

The rearrangement joins TRBV30 to TRBJ1-1; D gene uncertain. The CDR3 sequence is 13 residues long. Trimming stripped 0 bases from V and 0 bases from J, with 5 bases between. The germline V gene has CDR1 GTSNPN and CDR2 SVGIG (reference sequence). In DNA form, the CDR3 reads TGTGCCTGGAGTGTACTAATGAACACTGAAGCTTTCTTT. It yields the protein CAWSVLMNTEAFF.

The CDR3 protein is CASSVTTYGYTF. The CDR3 DNA reads TGTGCCAGCAGCGTGACGACATATGGCTACACCTTC. The chain has TRBV28 and TRBJ1-2, with D hard to call. This CDR3 comprises 12 residues. V was pared by 6 bases and J by 5 bases, with 10 bases between. CDR1 and CDR2 from the germline V gene are MDHEN and SYDVKM.

The rearrangement uses TRBV2 and TRBJ2-3, with D perhaps TRBD1 (6 bases). Trimming shortened V by 6 bases and J by 3 bases, and 16 bases separated the two germline ends. The CDR3 spans 15 residues. CDR1 is SNHLY, CDR2 FYNNEI, per germline. Here the CDR3 reads CASRHRDTRTDTQYF. CDR3 DNA: TGTGCCAGCAGACACCGGGACACTCGTACAGATACGCAGTATTTT.

The CDR3 loop reads CASSEPGLIYNSPLHF. In DNA, the CDR3 is TGTGCCAGCAGTGAACCCGGGTTAATCTATAATTCACCCCTCCACTTT. V and J are TRBV2 and TRBJ1-6; the D is unclear. Germline V gene sequence: CDR1 SNHLY, CDR2 FYNNEI. V shed 2 bases and J shed 3 bases, with 11 bases lying between them. The length of the CDR3 is 16 residues. The full variable domain, completed using reference TRBV2 and TRBJ1-6, is EPEVTQTPSHQVTQMGQEVILRCVPISNHLYFYWYRQILGQKVEFLVSFYNNEISEKSEIFDDQFSVERPDGSNFTLKIRSTKLEDSAMYFCASSEPGLIYNSPLHFGNGTRLTVT.

CDR3 coding DNA: TGTGCCAGCAGCCCGGGATGGACAGGGAGCAATCAGCCCCAGCATTTT. Amino acids: CASSPGWTGSNQPQHF. The chain carries TRBV7-2 and TRBJ1-5, with TRBD1 identical over 8 bases. CDR1 is SGHTA, CDR2 FQGNSA, per germline. There are 16 residues in the CDR3. J was trimmed by 1 base and V by 5 bases; bases with no gene match: 7.

The rearrangement joins TRBV9 to TRBJ1-6, with TRBD1 matching over 7 bases. Germline values: CDR1 SGDLS, CDR2 YYNGEE. The CDR3 is 14 residues long. V shed 3 bases, J shed 3 bases, and the junction held 0 bases outside the gene matches. In nucleotides, the CDR3 is TGTGCCAGCAGCGGGGACAGCTATAATTCACCCCTCCACTTT. Translated, it gives CASSGDSYNSPLHF.

The sample holds one count of this clone. The V and J genes are TRBV5-6 and TRBJ2-5, with 8 bases lining up with TRBD2. Looked up from germline, CDR1 is SGHDT and CDR2 is YYEEEE. Germline trimming cut 2 bases from V and 2 bases from J; bases unmatched to any gene: 8. This CDR3 contains 16 residues. The DNA of the CDR3 is TGTGCCAGCAGCTTAACGGGGGGGCCCGAGCAAGAGACCCAGTACTTC. The encoded protein is CASSLTGGPEQETQYF.

The V and J genes are TRBV9 and TRBJ2-5; maybe TRBD1 (6 bases). The V gene's germline CDR1 is SGDLS and CDR2 YYNGEE. V lost 2 bases to trimming and J lost 1 base, with 9 bases between them. The CDR3 is 14 residues long. The chain's CDR3 is CASSVRGGQETQYF. The DNA of the CDR3 is TGTGCCAGCAGCGTTCGAGGGGGCCAAGAGACCCAGTACTTC.

Only a few counts were recorded for this clone. The rearrangement uses TRBV10-1 and TRBJ2-1; 7 bases line up with TRBD2. This CDR3 spans 13 amino acids. The junction had 7 bases not matched to a gene; V was cut back by 5 bases and J by 9 bases. Germline V gene data show CDR1 as WNHNN and CDR2 as SYGVQD (reference sequence). The CDR3 here is CASSLSGDGEQFF. The CDR3 nucleotides read TGCGCCAGCAGTTTGAGCGGGGATGGTGAGCAGTTCTTC.

The J gene is TRBJ1-2, the V gene TRBV30; weak D call: TRBD1 (5 bases). Germline V CDR1 and CDR2: GTSNPN, SVGIG (reference sequence). Trimming removed 0 bases from V and 8 bases from J, with 16 bases in between. The CDR3 is 14 amino acids. The CDR3 DNA is TGTGCCTGGAGTGTTGGGAAGGGTCAGGGAGGCTACACCTTC. It specifies CAWSVGKGQGGYTF.

This rearrangement joins TRBV5-1 to TRBJ2-3, with TRBD2 identical over 12 bases. This CDR3 has 15 amino acids. V shed 4 bases, J shed 1 base, and the junction held 1 base outside the gene matches. Germline loops: CDR1 SGHRS, CDR2 YFSETQ. CDR3 protein: CASSTSGGRTDTQYF. CDR3 nucleotides: TGCGCCAGCAGCACTAGCGGGGGGCGCACAGATACGCAGTATTTT.

The chain combines TRBV7-9 with TRBJ1-3; the D gene is possibly TRBD1 (5 bases). This CDR3 comprises 16 residues. Germline V gives CDR1 SEHNR, CDR2 FQNEAQ (reference sequence). Trimming took off 4 bases at V and 1 base at J, with 14 bases between the two ends. The CDR3 loop reads CASSWDFAGSGNTIYF. CDR3 sequence (DNA): TGTGCCAGCAGCTGGGACTTTGCGGGATCTGGAAACACCATATATTTT.

The CDR3: CATSRVSLGRDRTYEQYF. The DNA of the CDR3 is TGTGCCACCAGCAGAGTAAGTTTAGGACGGGACAGGACCTACGAGCAGTACTTC. The chain has TRBV15 and TRBJ2-7; 8 bases align to TRBD1. The length of the CDR3 is 18 residues. J gave up 2 bases and V 1 base, and 13 bases lay outside the gene matches. Germline V lookup: CDR1 LNHNV, CDR2 YYDKDF (reference sequence).

This chain links TRBV30 with TRBJ1-5, with a tentative D call TRBD1 (5 bases). V was pared by 0 bases and J by 6 bases, with 15 bases between. From germline, CDR1 is GTSNPN and CDR2 SVGIG (reference sequence). The CDR3 has 15 residues. In DNA, the CDR3 is TGTGCCTGGAGTGTATCCACGTTAAGGGGTCAGCCCCAGCATTTT. It is translated as CAWSVSTLRGQPQHF.

J is TRBJ2-3 and V is TRBV15; D unclear. Germline V lookup: CDR1 LNHNV, CDR2 YYDKDF (reference sequence). This CDR3 region has 15 residues. The V end was cut by 5 bases, the J end by 3 bases, with 15 bases between. The CDR3 region is CATSASREPTDTQYF. CDR3 in DNA: TGTGCCACCAGCGCTTCGCGTGAGCCGACAGATACGCAGTATTTT.

The rearrangement uses TRBV4-1 and TRBJ2-2; 7 bases are shared with TRBD1. This CDR3 comprises 16 residues. CDR1 MGHRA and CDR2 YSYEKL come from the germline V gene. Germline trimming cut 0 bases from V and 4 bases from J; bases unmatched to any gene: 5. CDR3: CASSQDWDRLTGELFF. As DNA, the CDR3 is TGCGCCAGCAGCCAAGATTGGGACAGACTCACCGGGGAGCTGTTTTTT.

This clone is a singleton in its sample. The rearrangement links TRBV21-1 to TRBJ1-3; TRBD1, the table's D call, lacks a check against the DNA. TRBV21-1 is classified as a pseudogene. The CDR3 covers 17 residues. The chain's CDR3 is CASSNEGVGGSGNTIYF. DNA of the CDR3: TGTGCCAGCAGCAATGAGGGGGTAGGTGGCTCTGGAAACACCATATATTTT.

V gene TRBV2 combines with J gene TRBJ2-5, with no clear D. The CDR3 runs to 12 residues. CDR1 and CDR2 (germline): SNHLY, FYNNEI. The V and J ends lost 10 bases and 1 base respectively, with 10 bases between them. CDR3 region: CATLSPQETQYF. CDR3 nucleotides: TGTGCCACCCTATCGCCCCAAGAGACCCAGTACTTC.

This clone was recorded once. The rearrangement uses TRBV9 and TRBJ1-1; possible D gene TRBD1, 5 bases. Trimming pared 1 base from V and 2 bases from J, leaving 15 bases between. The CDR3 has 16 amino acids. CDR1 and CDR2 from the germline V gene are SGDLS and YYNGEE. CDR3 in amino acids: CASSVRSGRGNTEAFF. CDR3 in DNA: TGTGCCAGCAGCGTAAGGTCTGGGAGGGGAAACACTGAAGCTTTCTTT.

In DNA form, the CDR3 reads TGTGCCAGCAGTCCTTCTAGCGGGGGGCAGCAAGAGACCCAGTACTTC. It codes for CASSPSSGGQQETQYF. This sequence joins TRBV6-4 and TRBJ2-5; 11 bases line up with TRBD2. This CDR3 contains 16 residues. With V trimmed by 5 bases and J by 2 bases, 7 bases remained unmatched. Germline V lookup: CDR1 MRHNA, CDR2 SNTAGT.

This clone was detected only a few times. The chain uses TRBV27 and TRBJ2-1, with D maybe TRBD2 (6 bases). From germline, CDR1 is MNHEY and CDR2 SMNVEV (reference sequence). The length of the CDR3 is 14 residues. V was clipped by 4 bases and J by 8 bases, with 15 bases between them. The CDR3 sequence is CASSSLRPGDEQFF. The CDR3 bases are TGTGCCAGCAGTTCCCTCCGGCCGGGGGATGAGCAGTTCTTC.

This CDR3 is CASSELDREGNTIYF. The CDR3 bases are TGCGCCAGCAGCGAACTGGACAGGGAAGGAAACACCATATATTTT. J is TRBJ1-3 and V is TRBV4-3; TRBD1 matches 8 bases. Trimming took 5 bases from V and 4 from J; bases not matched to a gene: 7. CDR3 size: 15 residues. CDR1 is LGHNA and CDR2 is YSLEER in the germline V gene.

The chain couples TRBV30 to TRBJ2-1, with D perhaps TRBD2 (7 bases). This CDR3 is 15 amino acids long. The germline gives CDR1 GTSNPN, CDR2 SVGIG (reference sequence). Trimming cost V 2 bases and J 2 bases, with 13 bases left between them. The CDR3 loop is CAWSIWGGPYNEQFF. For the CDR3, the DNA is TGTGCCTGGAGTATATGGGGGGGGCCCTACAATGAGCAGTTCTTC.